These T cell receptor beta chains were read from a single sample in a study of CXCR3-negative and CXCR3-positive naive CD8 T cells. One entry per CDR3 protein, without DNA, is what TCRdb gives after re-calling the 5' RACE reads. Recorded for this sample: roughly 130,000 distinct CDR3 sequences. The specimen sequenced was naive CXCR3+ CD8+ T cells from blood. All receptors derive from a human donor in good health. Some clones in this sample may be carry-over from other donors' samples. Each CDR3 is given with its conserved first and last residue.

CDR3aa,v_gene,j_gene
CSARVETTGELFF,TRBV20-1,TRBJ2-2
CASSPPSGNIYEQYF,TRBV13,TRBJ2-7
CASSQNTAGSGNTIYF,TRBV4-3,TRBJ1-3
CASSPLTDDANYGYTF,TRBV6-6,TRBJ1-2
CSVVGALKGGTIYEQYF,TRBV29-1,TRBJ2-7
CASSSGLAGLSSYNEQFF,TRBV13,TRBJ2-1
CASKTDGGTGELFF,TRBV7-3,TRBJ2-2
CASSQGRFEAGTTQYF,TRBV3-1,TRBJ2-5
CASSQVAGEGEQFF,TRBV4-3,TRBJ2-1
CASSGVEGLENQFF,TRBV2,TRBJ2-1
CASSPSGFLSSYNEQFF,TRBV28,TRBJ2-1
CSVLLGPNEKLFF,TRBV29-1,TRBJ1-4
CASSLGPAKNIQYF,TRBV5-6,TRBJ2-4
CSARDRQGSLHEQYF,TRBV20-1,TRBJ2-7
CASSKHRDSYNSPLHF,TRBV7-9,TRBJ1-6
CAWSVPRRGYAEAFF,TRBV30,TRBJ1-1
CASSLGWSEAFF,TRBV12-3/TRBV12-4,TRBJ1-1
CASSPGTYNEQFF,TRBV7-3,TRBJ2-1
CASSSGLAPDEQFF,TRBV7-9,TRBJ2-1
CSVVGQNGELFF,TRBV29-1,TRBJ2-2
CASSQDDRGRFWEQYF,TRBV3-1,TRBJ2-7
CASSFGRFSYEQYF,TRBV19,TRBJ2-7
CASRGGDLGTEAFF,TRBV6-1,TRBJ1-1
CASSIYIDNEQFF,TRBV19,TRBJ2-1
CSVEWASGRPDQFF,TRBV29-1,TRBJ2-1
CAISGIPRTTEAFF,TRBV10-3,TRBJ1-1
CSVEDGSADLNYGYTF,TRBV29-1,TRBJ1-2
CTSSYSEARTDTQYF,TRBV6-5,TRBJ2-3
CASSSGNYEQYF,TRBV7-9,TRBJ2-7
CASSLVGGWGSEQYF,TRBV7-2,TRBJ2-7
CSASSQRIPYTDTQYF,TRBV20-1,TRBJ2-3
CSAELRTATNEKLFF,TRBV29-1,TRBJ1-4
CASSGPGTGGFGELFF,TRBV11-2,TRBJ2-2
CASSLLPYQETQYF,TRBV7-8,TRBJ2-5
CASSFTGTALYEQYF,TRBV5-1,TRBJ2-7
CASSDKLDTGKLFF,TRBV6-1,TRBJ2-2
CASSQVTGTENTGELFF,TRBV3-1,TRBJ2-2
CSAGGTGGVDTEAFF,TRBV29-1,TRBJ1-1
CASSSWDTLETGNEQYF,TRBV28,TRBJ2-7
CASSLEAYGYTF,TRBV7-2,TRBJ1-2
CASTTTRATDTQYF,TRBV21-1,TRBJ2-3
CASSEGQGADEQFF,TRBV6-4,TRBJ2-1
CSVRTGGIPDTQYF,TRBV29-1,TRBJ2-3
CASSQELGLAGITDTQYF,TRBV14,TRBJ2-3
CASSLTLEKDGNTIYF,TRBV7-3,TRBJ1-3
CSAYGENDYEQYF,TRBV29-1,TRBJ2-7
CASSSTGGLGGAQYF,TRBV9,TRBJ2-5